This TCR beta chain was identified during a study of human T cells and chemical hapten exposure. Findings and caveats of the study: Alopecia in the donors means their immune response may deviate from healthy people's.

In the authors' methods: Samples held a median of approximately 96,000 TCRs, range about 20,000–690,600. One entry per CDR3 protein, called by TCRdb with MiXCR from the RACE reads. TCRdb, not the authors, supplied the V and J calls. The table has under 400,000 distinct CDR3 sequences, approximately 5% seen once. This clonotype has ten or more counts. No antigen is known for it. CDR1 and CDR2 (germline): SGHTA, FQGNSA. The CDR3 consists of 15 residues. Trimming pared 3 bases from V and 2 bases from J, leaving 11 bases between. Specified time point: pre-sensitization, week 0. Treatment described: therapeutic diphenylcyclopropenone sensitization with weekly scalp DPC.

The receptor was isolated from a woman aged 50 to 60 with alopecia areata. Some clones in this sample may be carry-over from other donors' samples. The sequencing used whole blood, collected in connection with sensitization to the hapten diphenylcyclopropenone (DPC). The genes are TRBV7-2 and TRBJ2-4, with D uncertain. In nucleotides, the CDR3 is TGTGCCAGCAGCTTGACAATCGTGCCCAAAAACATTCAGTACTTC. It codes for CASSLTIVPKNIQYF.